Below, 20 T cell receptor beta chains from the same sample are listed, as sequenced in a study of lymphopenia after photon versus proton radiotherapy. Clones were read by immunoSEQ multiplex PCR, and TCRdb kept only the in-frame ones, dropping some. The top ten hold roughly 44% of the sample, which has roughly 30,000 clones, approximately 87% seen once. This specimen consisted of peripheral blood, obtained from a patient treated with proton-based radiotherapy. Receptor source: an older woman with cholangiocarcinoma. Some clones in this sample may be carry-over from other donors' samples.

This chain connects TRBV20-1 to TRBJ2-1; the D call may be TRBD1 or TRBD2 (5 bases each). The CDR3 has 11 amino acids. V was trimmed by 6 bases and J by 9 bases, leaving 12 bases between them. Looked up from germline, CDR1 is DFQATT and CDR2 is SNEGSKA (reference sequence). The CDR3 DNA sequence: TGCAGTGCGACTATAGGGACTGAGCAGTTCTTC. Its protein product is CSATIGTEQFF.

The V call is TRBV5-6, the J call TRBJ2-5; D is possibly TRBD1 (5 bases). The CDR3 covers 16 residues. Germline loops: CDR1 SGHDT, CDR2 YYEEEE. The V gene lost 1 base and the J gene lost 5 bases, with 18 bases spanning the gap. The CDR3 DNA is TGTGCCAGCAGCTTGTGGGGCGCCCAAATGGGGGAGACCCAGTACTTC. This sequence encodes CASSLWGAQMGETQYF.

V is TRBV29-1 and J is TRBJ1-4; 8 bases map to TRBD1. The CDR3 contains 14 residues. V lost 6 bases, J lost 5 bases, and 8 bases stayed unmatched. Germline CDR1 is SQVTM and CDR2 is ANQGSEA. This chain's CDR3 is CSVRGGQANEKLFF. CDR3 nucleotides: TGCAGCGTCAGGGGGGGACAGGCAAATGAAAAACTGTTTTTT. The full variable domain, rest sourced from reference TRBV29-1 and TRBJ1-4, is SAVISQKPSRDICQRGTSLTIQCQVDSQVTMMFWYRQQPGQSLTLIATANQGSEATYESGFVIDKFPISRPNLTFSTLTVSNMSPEDSSIYLCSVRGGQANEKLFFGSGTQLSVL.

The CDR3 nucleotides are TGTGCCAGCAGTTTATCGGCTTGGCAGATGAACACTGAAGCTTTCTTT. Protein sequence: CASSLSAWQMNTEAFF. This chain connects TRBV27 to TRBJ1-1; no definite D call. This CDR3 is 16 amino acids long. Between the trimmed V and J ends, which lost 0 bases and 0 bases, there was a span of 11 bases. Germline V lookup: CDR1 MNHEY, CDR2 SMNVEV (reference sequence).

This clone was counted a single time. This chain uses TRBV12-5 with TRBJ2-5; 10 bases map to TRBD1. The J call may be incorrect, as the DNA end agrees better with TRBJ2-7. The CDR3 runs 14 residues. Germline V gene lookup returns CDR1 LGHNT and CDR2 FRNRAP. DNA for the CDR3: TGTGCTAGTGGTCCAAGGGACAGGGGTGACGAGCAGTACTTC. Translated: CASGPRDRGDEQYF.

The chain links TRBV19 to TRBJ2-7; 7 nucleotides match TRBD2. This CDR3 spans 13 amino acids. Looked up from germline, CDR1 is LNHDA and CDR2 is SQIVND (reference sequence). With V trimmed by 7 bases and J by 8 bases, 11 bases remained unmatched. The CDR3 DNA reads as TGTGCCAGTATGGGCAGGGAGGGATTAAAGCAGTACTTC. Amino acids: CASMGREGLKQYF. The variable domain in full, with the rest retrieved from reference TRBV19 and TRBJ2-7, is DGGITQSPKYLFRKEGQNVTLSCEQNLNHDAMYWYRQDPGQGLRLIYYSQIVNDFQKGDIAEGYSVSREKKESFPLTVTSAQKNPTAFYLCASMGREGLKQYFGPGTRLTVT.

This chain uses TRBV4-1 with TRBJ2-4, with 13 bases matching TRBD2. J was trimmed by 4 bases and V by 3 bases; bases with no gene match: 6. The germline V gene encodes CDR1 MGHRA and CDR2 YSYEKL. The CDR3 contains 17 residues. In DNA form, the CDR3 reads TGCGCCAGCAGCCAGGGGGCGACTAGCGGGGGGAAAAACATTCAGTACTTC. Protein: CASSQGATSGGKNIQYF.

The count of this clone is one. The chain couples TRBV19 to TRBJ1-1; D uncertain. Deletions cut 6 bases from V and 0 bases from J, with 17 bases between. Germline V gene lookup returns CDR1 LNHDA and CDR2 SQIVND (reference sequence). The CDR3 extends over 16 amino acids. This CDR3 reads CASSVFLGFMNTEAFF. CDR3 bases: TGTGCCAGTAGCGTGTTTCTGGGGTTCATGAACACTGAAGCTTTCTTT.

V and J are TRBV27 and TRBJ2-1; D is unclear. The CDR3 runs 16 residues. The germline CDR1 and CDR2 sequences are MNHEY and SMNVEV (reference sequence). Trimming removed 6 bases from V and 1 base from J, with 16 bases in between. The CDR3 DNA sequence: TGTGCCAGCAGGCCTGACCCAGAGTGGTCCTACAATGAGCAGTTCTTC. Translating it yields CASRPDPEWSYNEQFF.

The chain has TRBV6-6 and TRBJ2-2; 12 nucleotides match TRBD2. Trimming cost V 6 bases and J 6 bases; bases outside gene matches: 5. The CDR3 sequence is 15 residues long. Germline lookup yields CDR1 MNHNY and CDR2 SVGAGI (reference sequence). The CDR3 sequence: CASSPGTSGPGELFF. CDR3 DNA sequence: TGTGCCAGCAGCCCCGGGACTAGCGGGCCCGGGGAGCTGTTTTTT.

The CDR3: CATQWGPGQGNQPQHF. The CDR3 DNA follows: TGTGCCACCCAGTGGGGACCGGGACAAGGGAATCAGCCCCAGCATTTT. The rearrangement joins TRBV10-3 to TRBJ1-5, with D perhaps TRBD1 (6 bases). V lost 10 bases to trimming and J lost 4 bases, with 23 bases between them. Germline lookup yields CDR1 ENHRY and CDR2 SYGVKD. CDR3 size: 16 residues.

The rearrangement joins TRBV29-1 to TRBJ1-2, with a tentative D call TRBD1 (6 bases). The V gene lost 3 bases and the J gene lost 8 bases, with 13 bases spanning the gap. The length of the CDR3 is 12 residues. Germline lookup yields CDR1 SQVTM and CDR2 ANQGSEA. The CDR3: CSVEGQGRGYTF. DNA for the CDR3: TGCAGCGTTGAGGGCCAGGGGCGAGGCTACACCTTC.

V is TRBV7-9 and J is TRBJ1-2; no clear D gene. This CDR3 is 12 amino acids long. Trimming removed 1 base at V and 4 bases at J, with 4 bases between. Germline loops: CDR1 SEHNR, CDR2 FQNEAQ (reference sequence). This chain's CDR3 is CASSLDGYGYTF. Written as DNA, the CDR3 is TGTGCCAGCAGCTTAGACGGCTATGGCTACACCTTC.

The chain links TRBV2 to TRBJ1-5; D ambiguous. V was clipped by 6 bases and J by 6 bases, with 9 bases between them. CDR1 is SNHLY and CDR2 is FYNNEI in the germline V gene. This CDR3 comprises 12 residues. In DNA form, the CDR3 reads TGTGCCAGCAGCTCCACCTCTCAGCCCCAGCATTTT. Translated: CASSSTSQPQHF.

The gene calls are TRBV4-3 and TRBJ2-2, with no clear D. Per germline, CDR1 LGHNA and CDR2 YSLEER. CDR3 length: 13 residues. V dropped 0 bases and J dropped 6 bases, with 5 bases sitting between them. CDR3 loop: CASSQDFPGELFF. In DNA, the CDR3 is TGCGCCAGCAGCCAAGATTTCCCCGGGGAGCTGTTTTTT.

This clone has only a few counts. The rearrangement uses TRBV9 and TRBJ1-2; no clear D. The CDR3 has 15 amino acids. V lost 5 bases, J lost 2 bases, and 16 bases lay in between. Germline V lookup: CDR1 SGDLS, CDR2 YYNGEE. The CDR3 sequence is CASSTKWETNYGYTF. The CDR3 coding sequence is TGTGCCAGCAGTACGAAATGGGAAACCAACTATGGCTACACCTTC.

The genes are TRBV2 and TRBJ1-4, with D hard to call. Germline V gene sequence: CDR1 SNHLY, CDR2 FYNNEI. The CDR3 totals 17 residues. V shed 6 bases and J shed 0 bases, with 17 bases lying between them. CDR3 amino acids: CASRVDPRRTTNEKLFF. The DNA for the CDR3 is TGTGCCAGCAGGGTCGACCCGAGGCGGACAACTAATGAAAAACTGTTTTTT.

This sequence joins TRBV7-2 and TRBJ2-1; D is unclear. The CDR3 consists of 14 residues. Germline V lookup: CDR1 SGHTA, CDR2 FQGNSA. V gave up 5 bases and J gave up 8 bases, with 16 bases separating them. This chain's CDR3 is CASSPSPLVYEQFF. The DNA for the CDR3 is TGTGCCAGCAGCCCCTCACCCCTAGTGTATGAGCAGTTCTTC.

The chain couples TRBV19 to TRBJ2-6; D uncertain. V lost 5 bases, J lost 4 bases, and 12 bases lay in between. The CDR3 loop spans 15 amino acids. The germline V gene has CDR1 LNHDA and CDR2 SQIVND (reference sequence). The CDR3 protein is CASSSFGVGANVLTF. The DNA of the CDR3 is TGTGCCAGTAGTTCCTTTGGGGTCGGGGCCAACGTCCTGACTTTC.

The chain has TRBV18 and TRBJ1-2; 12 bases line up with TRBD1. Losses at the gene ends were 3 bases for V and 1 base for J; bases not matched to a gene: 6. CDR3 length: 17 amino acids. Germline CDR1 is KGHSH and CDR2 is LQKENI. The CDR3 reads CASSPGTGGQLNYGYTF. DNA for the CDR3: TGTGCCAGCTCACCCGGGACAGGGGGCCAGCTTAACTATGGCTACACCTTC.